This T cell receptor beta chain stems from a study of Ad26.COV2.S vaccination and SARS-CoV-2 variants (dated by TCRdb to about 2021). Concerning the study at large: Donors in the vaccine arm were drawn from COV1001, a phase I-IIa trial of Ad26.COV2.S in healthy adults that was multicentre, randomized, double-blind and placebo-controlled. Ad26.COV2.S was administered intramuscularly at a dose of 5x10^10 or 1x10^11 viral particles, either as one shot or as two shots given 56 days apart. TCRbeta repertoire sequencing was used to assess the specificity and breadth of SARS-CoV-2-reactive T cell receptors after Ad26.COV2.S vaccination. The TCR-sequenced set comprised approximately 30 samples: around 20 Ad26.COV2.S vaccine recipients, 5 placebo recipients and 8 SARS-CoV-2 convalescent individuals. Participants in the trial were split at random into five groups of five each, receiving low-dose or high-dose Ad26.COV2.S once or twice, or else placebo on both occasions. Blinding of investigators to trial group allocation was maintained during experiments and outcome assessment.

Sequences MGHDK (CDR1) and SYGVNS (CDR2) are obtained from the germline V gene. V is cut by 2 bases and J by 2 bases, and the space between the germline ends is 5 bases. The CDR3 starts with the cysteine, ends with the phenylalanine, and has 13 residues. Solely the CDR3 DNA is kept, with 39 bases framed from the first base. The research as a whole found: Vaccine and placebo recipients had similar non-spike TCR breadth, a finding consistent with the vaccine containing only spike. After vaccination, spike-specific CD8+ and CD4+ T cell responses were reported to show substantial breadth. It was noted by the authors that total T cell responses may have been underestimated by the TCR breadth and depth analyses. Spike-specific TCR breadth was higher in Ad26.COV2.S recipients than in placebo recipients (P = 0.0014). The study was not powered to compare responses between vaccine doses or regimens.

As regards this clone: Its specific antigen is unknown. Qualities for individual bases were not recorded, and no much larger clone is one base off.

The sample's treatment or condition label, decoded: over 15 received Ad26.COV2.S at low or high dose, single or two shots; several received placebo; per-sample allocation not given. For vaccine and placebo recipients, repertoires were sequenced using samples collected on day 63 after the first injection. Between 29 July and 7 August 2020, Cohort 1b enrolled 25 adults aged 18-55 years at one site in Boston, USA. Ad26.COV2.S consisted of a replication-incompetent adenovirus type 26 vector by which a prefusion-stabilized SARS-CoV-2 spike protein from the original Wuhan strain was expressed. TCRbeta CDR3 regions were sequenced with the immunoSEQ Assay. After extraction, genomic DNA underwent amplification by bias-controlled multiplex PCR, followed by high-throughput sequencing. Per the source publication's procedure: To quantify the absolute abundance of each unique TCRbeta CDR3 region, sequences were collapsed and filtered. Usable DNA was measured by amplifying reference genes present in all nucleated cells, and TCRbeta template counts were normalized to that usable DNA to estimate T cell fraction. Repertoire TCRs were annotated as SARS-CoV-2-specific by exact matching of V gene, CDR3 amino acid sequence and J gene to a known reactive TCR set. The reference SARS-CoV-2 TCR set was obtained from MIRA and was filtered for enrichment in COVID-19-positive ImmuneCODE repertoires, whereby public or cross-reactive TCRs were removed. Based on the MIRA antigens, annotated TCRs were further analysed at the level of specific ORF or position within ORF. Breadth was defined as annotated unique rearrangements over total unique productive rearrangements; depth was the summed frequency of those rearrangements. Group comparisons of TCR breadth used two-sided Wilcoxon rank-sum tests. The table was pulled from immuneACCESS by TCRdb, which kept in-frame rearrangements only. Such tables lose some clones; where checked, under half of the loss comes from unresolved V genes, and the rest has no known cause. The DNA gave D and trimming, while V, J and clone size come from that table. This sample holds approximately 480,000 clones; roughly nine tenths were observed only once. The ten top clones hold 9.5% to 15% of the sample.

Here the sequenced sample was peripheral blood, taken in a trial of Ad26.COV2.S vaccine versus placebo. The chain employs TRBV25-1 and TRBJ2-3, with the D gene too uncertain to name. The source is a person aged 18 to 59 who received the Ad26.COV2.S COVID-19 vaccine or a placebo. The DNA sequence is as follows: TGTGCCAGCAGTGAACCTCCCACAGATACGCAGTATTTT. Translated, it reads CASSEPPTDTQYF.